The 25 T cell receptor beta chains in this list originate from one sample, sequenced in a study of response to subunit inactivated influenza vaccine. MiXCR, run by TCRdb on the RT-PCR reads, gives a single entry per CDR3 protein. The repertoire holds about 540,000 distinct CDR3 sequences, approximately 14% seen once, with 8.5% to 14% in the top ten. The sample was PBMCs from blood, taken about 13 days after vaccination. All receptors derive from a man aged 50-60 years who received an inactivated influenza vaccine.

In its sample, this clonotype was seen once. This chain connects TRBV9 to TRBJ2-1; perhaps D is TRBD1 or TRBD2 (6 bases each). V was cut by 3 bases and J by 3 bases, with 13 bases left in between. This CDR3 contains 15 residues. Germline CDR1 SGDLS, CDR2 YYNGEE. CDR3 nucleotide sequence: TGTGCCAGCAGCGGGGGGGCCGGTTTCTACAATGAGCAGTTCTTC. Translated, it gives CASSGGAGFYNEQFF.

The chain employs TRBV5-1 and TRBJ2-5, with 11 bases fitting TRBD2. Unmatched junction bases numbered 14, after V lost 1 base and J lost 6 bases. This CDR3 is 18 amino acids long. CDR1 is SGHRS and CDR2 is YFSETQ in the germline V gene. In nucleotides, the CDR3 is TGCGCCAGCAGCTTGTCCCTACTGAGACTAGCGGGGACAAAGACCCAGTACTTC. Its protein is CASSLSLLRLAGTKTQYF.

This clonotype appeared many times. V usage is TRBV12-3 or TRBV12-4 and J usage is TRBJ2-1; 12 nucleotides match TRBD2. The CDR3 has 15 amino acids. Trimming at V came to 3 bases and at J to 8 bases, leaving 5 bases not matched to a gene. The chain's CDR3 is CASSLSSGGADEQFF. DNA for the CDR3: TGTGCCAGCAGTTTGTCTAGCGGGGGGGCCGATGAGCAGTTCTTC.

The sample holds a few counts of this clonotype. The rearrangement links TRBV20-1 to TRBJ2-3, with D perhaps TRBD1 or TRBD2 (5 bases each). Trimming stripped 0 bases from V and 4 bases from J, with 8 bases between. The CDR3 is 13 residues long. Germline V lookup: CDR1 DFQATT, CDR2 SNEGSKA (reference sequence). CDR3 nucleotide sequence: TGCAGTGCTAGAGAGGGGGTGCCAGATACGCAGTATTTT. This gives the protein CSAREGVPDTQYF.

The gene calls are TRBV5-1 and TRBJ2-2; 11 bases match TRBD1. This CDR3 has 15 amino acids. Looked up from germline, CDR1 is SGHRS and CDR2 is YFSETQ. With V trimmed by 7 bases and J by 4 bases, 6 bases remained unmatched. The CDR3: CASQAGTGGTGELFF. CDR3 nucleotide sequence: TGCGCCAGCCAGGCCGGGACAGGGGGCACCGGGGAGCTGTTTTTT.

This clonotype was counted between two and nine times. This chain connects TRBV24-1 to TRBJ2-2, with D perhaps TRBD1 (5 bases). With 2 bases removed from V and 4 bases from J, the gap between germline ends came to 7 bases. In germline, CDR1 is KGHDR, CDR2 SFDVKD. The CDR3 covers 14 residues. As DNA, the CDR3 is TGTGCCACCAGTGATTCGACAGTCACCGGGGAGCTGTTTTTT. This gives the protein CATSDSTVTGELFF.

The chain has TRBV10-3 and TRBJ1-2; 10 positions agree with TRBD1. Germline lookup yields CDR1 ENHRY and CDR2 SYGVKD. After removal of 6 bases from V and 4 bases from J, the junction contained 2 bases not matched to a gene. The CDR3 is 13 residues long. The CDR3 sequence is CAIRTGGVYGYTF. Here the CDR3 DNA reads TGTGCCATCAGGACAGGGGGCGTCTATGGCTACACCTTC.

The CDR3 region is CASSPSGTTGELFF. CDR3 sequence (DNA): TGTGCCAGCTCACCATCGGGAACCACCGGGGAGCTGTTTTTT. This rearrangement joins TRBV18 to TRBJ2-2, with D tentatively TRBD2 (5 bases). There are 14 residues in the CDR3. The germline gives CDR1 KGHSH, CDR2 LQKENI. V was clipped by 2 bases and J by 4 bases, with 8 bases between them.

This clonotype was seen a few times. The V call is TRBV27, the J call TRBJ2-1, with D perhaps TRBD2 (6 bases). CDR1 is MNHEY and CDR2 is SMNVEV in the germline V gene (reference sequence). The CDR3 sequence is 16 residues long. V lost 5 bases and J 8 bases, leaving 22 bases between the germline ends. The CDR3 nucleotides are TGTGCCAGCAGTAACAAAGCGGGTGGCTTGAGTCATGAGCAGTTCTTC. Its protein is CASSNKAGGLSHEQFF.

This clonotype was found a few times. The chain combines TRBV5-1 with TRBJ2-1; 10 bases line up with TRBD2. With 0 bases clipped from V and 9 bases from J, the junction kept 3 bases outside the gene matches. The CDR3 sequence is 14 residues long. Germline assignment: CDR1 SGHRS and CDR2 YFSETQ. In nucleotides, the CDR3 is TGCGCCAGCAGCTTGGCGTCTAGCGGGGGTGAGCAGTTCTTC. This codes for CASSLASSGGEQFF. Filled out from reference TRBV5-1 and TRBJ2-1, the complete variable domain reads KAGVTQTPRYLIKTRGQQVTLSCSPISGHRSVSWYQQTPGQGLQFLFEYFSETQRNKGNFPGRFSGRQFSNSRSEMNVSTLELGDSALYLCASSLASSGGEQFFGPGTRLTVL.

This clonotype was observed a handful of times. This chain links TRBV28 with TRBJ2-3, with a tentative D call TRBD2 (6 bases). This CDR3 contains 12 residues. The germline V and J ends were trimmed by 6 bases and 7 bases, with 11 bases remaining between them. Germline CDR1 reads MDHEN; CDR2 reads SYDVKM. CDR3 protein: CASRKAGHTQYF. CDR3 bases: TGTGCCAGCAGGAAAGCGGGCCATACGCAGTATTTT.

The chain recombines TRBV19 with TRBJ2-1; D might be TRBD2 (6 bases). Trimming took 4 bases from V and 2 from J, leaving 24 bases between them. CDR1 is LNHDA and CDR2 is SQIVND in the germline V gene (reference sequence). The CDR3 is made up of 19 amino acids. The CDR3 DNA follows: TGTGCCAGTAGTACCCCGCGGGACCGCGTCCCAGGCGCCTACAATGAGCAGTTCTTC. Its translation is CASSTPRDRVPGAYNEQFF.

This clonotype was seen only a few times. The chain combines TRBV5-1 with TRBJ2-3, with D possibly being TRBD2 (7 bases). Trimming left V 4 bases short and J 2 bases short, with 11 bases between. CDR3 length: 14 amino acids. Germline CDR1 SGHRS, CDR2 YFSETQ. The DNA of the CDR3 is TGCGCCAGCAGCAAAGGGGGGGACACAGATACGCAGTATTTT. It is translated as CASSKGGDTDTQYF.

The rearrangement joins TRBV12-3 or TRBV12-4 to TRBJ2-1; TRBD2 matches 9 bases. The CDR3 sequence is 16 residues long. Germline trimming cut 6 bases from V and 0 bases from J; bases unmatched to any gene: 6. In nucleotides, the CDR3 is TGTGCCAGCAGCCCGACTAGCGGCTACTCCTACAATGAGCAGTTCTTC. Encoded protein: CASSPTSGYSYNEQFF.

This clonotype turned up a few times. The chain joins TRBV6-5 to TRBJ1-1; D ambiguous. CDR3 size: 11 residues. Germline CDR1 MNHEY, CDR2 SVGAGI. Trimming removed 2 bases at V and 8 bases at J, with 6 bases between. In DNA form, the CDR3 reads TGTGCCAGCAGTTACCGGAGGGAAGCTTTCTTT. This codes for CASSYRREAFF.

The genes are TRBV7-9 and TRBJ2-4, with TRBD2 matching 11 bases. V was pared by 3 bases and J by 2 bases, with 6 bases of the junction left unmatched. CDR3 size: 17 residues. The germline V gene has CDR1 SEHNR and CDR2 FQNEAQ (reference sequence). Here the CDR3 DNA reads TGTGCCAGCAGCTTCGAGACTAGCGGGGCCTCCAAAAACATTCAGTACTTC. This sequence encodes CASSFETSGASKNIQYF. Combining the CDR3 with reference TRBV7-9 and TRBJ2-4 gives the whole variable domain DTGVSQNPRHKITKRGQNVTFRCDPISEHNRLYWYRQTLGQGPEFLTYFQNEAQLEKSRLLSDRFSAERPKGSFSTLEIQRTEQGDSAMYLCASSFETSGASKNIQYFGAGTRLSVL.

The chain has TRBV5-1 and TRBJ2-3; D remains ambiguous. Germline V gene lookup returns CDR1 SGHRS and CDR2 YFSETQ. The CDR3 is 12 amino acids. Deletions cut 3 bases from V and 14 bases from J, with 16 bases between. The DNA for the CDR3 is TGCGCCAGCAGCTCGGACCCATATCTAGGGTATTTT. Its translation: CASSSDPYLGYF.

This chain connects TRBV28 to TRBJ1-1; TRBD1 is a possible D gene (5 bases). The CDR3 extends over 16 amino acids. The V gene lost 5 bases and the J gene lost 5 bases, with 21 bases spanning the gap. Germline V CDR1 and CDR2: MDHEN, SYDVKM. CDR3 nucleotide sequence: TGTGCCAGCAGTGAACCGGGACGCACTGGGAGGACTGAAGCTTTCTTT. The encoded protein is CASSEPGRTGRTEAFF.

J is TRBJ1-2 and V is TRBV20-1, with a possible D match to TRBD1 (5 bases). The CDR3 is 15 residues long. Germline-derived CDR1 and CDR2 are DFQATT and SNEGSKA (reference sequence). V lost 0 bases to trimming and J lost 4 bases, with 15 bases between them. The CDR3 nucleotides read TGCAGTGCTAGAGACGCGGGGACGGGACGCTATGGCTACACCTTC. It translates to CSARDAGTGRYGYTF.

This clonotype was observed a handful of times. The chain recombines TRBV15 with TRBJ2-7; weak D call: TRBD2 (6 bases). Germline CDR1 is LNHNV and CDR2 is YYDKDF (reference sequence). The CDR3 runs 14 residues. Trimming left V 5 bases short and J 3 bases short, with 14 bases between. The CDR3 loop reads CATSGDSGHYEQYF. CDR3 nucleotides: TGTGCCACCAGCGGTGATAGCGGCCACTACGAGCAGTACTTC.

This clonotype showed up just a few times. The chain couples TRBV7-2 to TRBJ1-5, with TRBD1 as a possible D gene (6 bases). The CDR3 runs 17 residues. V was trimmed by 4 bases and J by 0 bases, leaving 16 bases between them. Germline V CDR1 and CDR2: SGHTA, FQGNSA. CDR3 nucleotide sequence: TGTGCCAGCAGCTCCGGTACAGGGAGGAATAGCAATCAGCCCCAGCATTTT. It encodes CASSSGTGRNSNQPQHF.

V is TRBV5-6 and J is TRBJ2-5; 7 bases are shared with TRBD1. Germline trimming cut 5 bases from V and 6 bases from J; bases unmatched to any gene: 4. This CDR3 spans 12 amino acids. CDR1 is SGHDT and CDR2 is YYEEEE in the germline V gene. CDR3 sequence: CASRAGGKTQYF. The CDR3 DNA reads TGTGCCAGCAGGGCAGGGGGTAAGACCCAGTACTTC.

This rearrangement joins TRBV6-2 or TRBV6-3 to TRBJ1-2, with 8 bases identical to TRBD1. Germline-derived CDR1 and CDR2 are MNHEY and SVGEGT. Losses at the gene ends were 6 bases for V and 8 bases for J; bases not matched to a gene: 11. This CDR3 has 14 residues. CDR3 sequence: CASSRDRGVGGYTF. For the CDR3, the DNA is TGTGCCAGCAGCCGAGACAGGGGAGTGGGCGGCTACACCTTC.

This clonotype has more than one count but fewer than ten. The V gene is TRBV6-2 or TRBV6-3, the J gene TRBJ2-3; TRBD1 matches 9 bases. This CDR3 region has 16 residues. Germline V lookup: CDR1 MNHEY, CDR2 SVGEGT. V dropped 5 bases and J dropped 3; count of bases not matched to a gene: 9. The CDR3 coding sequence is TGTGCCAGCAGTCTCCCCCGGGACAGGGTAACAGATACGCAGTATTTT. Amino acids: CASSLPRDRVTDTQYF.

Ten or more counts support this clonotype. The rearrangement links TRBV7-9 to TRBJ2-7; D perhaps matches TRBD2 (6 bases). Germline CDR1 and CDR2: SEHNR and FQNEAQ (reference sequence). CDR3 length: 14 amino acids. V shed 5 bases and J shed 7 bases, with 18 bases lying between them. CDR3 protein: CASSLGTGVEEQYF. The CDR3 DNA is TGTGCCAGCAGCCTTGGGACTGGAGTCGAGGAGCAGTACTTC. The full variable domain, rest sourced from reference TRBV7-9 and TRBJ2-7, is DTGVSQNPRHKITKRGQNVTFRCDPISEHNRLYWYRQTLGQGPEFLTYFQNEAQLEKSRLLSDRFSAERPKGSFSTLEIQRTEQGDSAMYLCASSLGTGVEEQYFGPGTRLTVT.